These T cell receptor beta chains were read from a single sample in a study of PD-L1 blockade in urothelial cancer. The data were produced by immunoSEQ multiplex PCR, yet TCRdb's version contains in-frame clones alone and is incomplete. The sample contains tens of thousands of clones, roughly nine tenths of which appear only once. Here the sequenced sample was PBMCs, taken around atezolizumab (anti-PD-L1) treatment. The receptors were gathered from a man aged 60-69 years with urothelial cancer. Each CDR3 is given with its conserved first and last residue. The D gene is left open where the match is weak. For some rows the clone size is stated as once, few or many, or as a class when expanded; others skip it.

J gene: TRBJ1-5; V gene: TRBV21-1; clone size: once; D gene: .; CDR3 DNA: TGTGCCAGCAGCAAACGAGACAGAGCGAATCAGCCCCAGCATTTT; CDR3 protein: CASSKRDRANQPQHF
J gene: TRBJ2-5; V gene: TRBV25-1; clone size: .; D gene: TRBD2; CDR3 DNA: TGTGCCAGCAAGCTAGCGGGGGGAGAGACCCAGTACTTC; CDR3 protein: CASKLAGGETQYF
J gene: TRBJ2-1; V gene: TRBV5-1; clone size: .; D gene: TRBD1; CDR3 DNA: TGCGCCAGCAGCTTGTGGGACAGGGAAAATGAGCAGTTCTTC; CDR3 protein: CASSLWDRENEQFF
J gene: TRBJ1-4; V gene: TRBV11-2; clone size: once; D gene: TRBD1; CDR3 DNA: TGTGCCAGCAGCTCGGGACAGTTTAATGAAAAACTGTTTTTT; CDR3 protein: CASSSGQFNEKLFF
J gene: TRBJ1-2; V gene: TRBV7-3; clone size: .; D gene: .; CDR3 DNA: TGTGCCAGCAGCTTAGAAGGGGAATTGAGCGTGGGTGGCTACACCTTC; CDR3 protein: CASSLEGELSVGGYTF
J gene: TRBJ1-4; V gene: TRBV7-9; clone size: once; D gene: .; CDR3 DNA: TGTGCCAGCAGCAACCGGGGTCGTGAGGAAAAACTGTTTTTT; CDR3 protein: CASSNRGREEKLFF
J gene: TRBJ1-1; V gene: TRBV5-4; clone size: few; D gene: .; CDR3 DNA: TGTGCCAGCAGCCTTCAAGCGGGGCTCGAGGAGGAAGCTTTCTTT; CDR3 protein: CASSLQAGLEEEAFF
J gene: TRBJ2-4; V gene: TRBV16; clone size: .; D gene: TRBD1; CDR3 DNA: TGTGCCAGCAGCCAATTCGGGACAGGGCAGAAAAACATTCAGTACTTC; CDR3 protein: CASSQFGTGQKNIQYF
J gene: TRBJ2-1; V gene: TRBV7-8; clone size: .; D gene: TRBD1; CDR3 DNA: TGTGCCAGCAGCCCCCGGACAGGGGGCTCCTACAATGAGCAGTTCTTC; CDR3 protein: CASSPRTGGSYNEQFF
J gene: TRBJ2-7; V gene: TRBV7-9; clone size: .; D gene: .; CDR3 DNA: TGTGCCAGCAGCCAAGCCCCAGGGACTTACGAGCAGTACTTC; CDR3 protein: CASSQAPGTYEQYF
J gene: TRBJ2-5; V gene: TRBV5-1; clone size: once; D gene: TRBD2; CDR3 DNA: TGCGCCAGCAGCTTGAGCGGCGGGGGGGCCTTACAAGAGACCCAGTACTTC; CDR3 protein: CASSLSGGGALQETQYF
J gene: TRBJ1-1; V gene: TRBV13; clone size: .; D gene: .; CDR3 DNA: TGTGCCAGCAGCTCCTCTCGGGGGAGCACTGAAGCTTTCTTT; CDR3 protein: CASSSSRGSTEAFF
J gene: TRBJ2-6; V gene: TRBV7-9; clone size: .; D gene: TRBD1; CDR3 DNA: TGTGCCAGCAGCCAAGGCTACAGGGGGCTAGGCGGGGCCAACGTCCTGACTTTC; CDR3 protein: CASSQGYRGLGGANVLTF
J gene: TRBJ2-3; V gene: TRBV19; clone size: .; D gene: TRBD2; CDR3 DNA: TGTGCCAGTAGTATTAGCGGGGGGGCTGCAGATACGCAGTATTTT; CDR3 protein: CASSISGGAADTQYF
J gene: TRBJ2-5; V gene: TRBV6-1; clone size: .; D gene: .; CDR3 DNA: TGTGCCAGCAGTGAAATAGCTGCGGGGGCGGGGGAGACCCAGTACTTC; CDR3 protein: CASSEIAAGAGETQYF
J gene: TRBJ2-7; V gene: TRBV7-8; clone size: .; D gene: TRBD2; CDR3 DNA: TGTGCCAGCAGCTTAGGGACTAGCGGAAGCGAGCAGTACTTC; CDR3 protein: CASSLGTSGSEQYF
J gene: TRBJ2-7; V gene: TRBV27; clone size: .; D gene: .; CDR3 DNA: TGTGCCAGCAGTTTATCGCGATGGAGGGTTGACGAGCAGTACTTC; CDR3 protein: CASSLSRWRVDEQYF
J gene: TRBJ2-7; V gene: TRBV7-3; clone size: .; D gene: TRBD1; CDR3 DNA: TGTGCCAGCAGCTTAACCCCGACAGGGGGCCGGTACGAGCAGTACTTC; CDR3 protein: CASSLTPTGGRYEQYF
J gene: TRBJ2-2; V gene: TRBV29-1; clone size: .; D gene: TRBD2; CDR3 DNA: TGCAGCGTTCCTCGGGGGGAGAACACCGGGGAGCTGTTTTTT; CDR3 protein: CSVPRGENTGELFF
J gene: TRBJ2-5; V gene: TRBV2; clone size: .; D gene: TRBD1; CDR3 DNA: TGTGCCAGCAGCGGACAGGGGATTGGCAAGACCCAGTACTTC; CDR3 protein: CASSGQGIGKTQYF
J gene: TRBJ2-7; V gene: TRBV18; clone size: .; D gene: .; CDR3 DNA: TGTGCCAGCTCACCGGTGGGGCCCAGCTCCTACGAGCAGTACTTC; CDR3 protein: CASSPVGPSSYEQYF
J gene: TRBJ2-3; V gene: TRBV15; clone size: .; D gene: TRBD2; CDR3 DNA: TGTGCCACCAGCAGTGGACTAGCGGGGGGACCAGATACGCAGTATTTT; CDR3 protein: CATSSGLAGGPDTQYF
J gene: TRBJ1-5; V gene: TRBV5-6; clone size: .; D gene: .; CDR3 DNA: TGTGCCAGCAGCACGGGGGCGGGGGACCAGCCCCAGCATTTT; CDR3 protein: CASSTGAGDQPQHF
J gene: TRBJ1-3; V gene: TRBV18; clone size: once; D gene: TRBD1; CDR3 DNA: TGTGCCAGCTCACCATCCGGGACAGATGGAAACACCATATATTTT; CDR3 protein: CASSPSGTDGNTIYF
J gene: TRBJ2-1; V gene: TRBV6-1; clone size: .; D gene: .; CDR3 DNA: TGTGCCAGCAGTGAAAGGGTGAGGGGGGGCCCTAGCTCCTACAATGAGCAGTTCTTC; CDR3 protein: CASSERVRGGPSSYNEQFF
J gene: TRBJ2-7; V gene: TRBV6-6; clone size: .; D gene: .; CDR3 DNA: TGTGCCAGCAGTAACCGGGACAGCGGGCCGAGCGAGCAGTACTTC; CDR3 protein: CASSNRDSGPSEQYF
J gene: TRBJ1-3; V gene: TRBV18; clone size: .; D gene: TRBD1; CDR3 DNA: TGTGCCAGCTCAATGGGACAGAGCTCTGGAAACACCATATATTTT; CDR3 protein: CASSMGQSSGNTIYF
J gene: TRBJ2-7; V gene: TRBV27; clone size: .; D gene: .; CDR3 DNA: TGTGCCAGCAGTAGGGACACCTCATACGAGCAGTACTTC; CDR3 protein: CASSRDTSYEQYF
J gene: TRBJ2-5; V gene: TRBV19; clone size: .; D gene: TRBD2; CDR3 DNA: TGTGCCACCTCGCCTTTTAGCGGGGGGGCCTTGGAGACCCAGTACTTC; CDR3 protein: CATSPFSGGALETQYF
J gene: TRBJ2-7; V gene: TRBV2; clone size: .; D gene: TRBD2; CDR3 DNA: TGTGCCAGCAGTGAAGCGCGGGAGGACGAGCAGTACTTC; CDR3 protein: CASSEAREDEQYF
J gene: TRBJ1-6; V gene: TRBV5-1; clone size: few; D gene: .; CDR3 DNA: TGCGCCAGCAGCTTGGGGGAGGGGCGCTCACCCCTCCACTTT; CDR3 protein: CASSLGEGRSPLHF
J gene: TRBJ1-4; V gene: TRBV5-1; clone size: .; D gene: .; CDR3 DNA: TGCGCCAGCAGTCCTCAGCGCTCTCGGGATGAAAAACTGTTTTTT; CDR3 protein: CASSPQRSRDEKLFF
J gene: TRBJ2-2; V gene: TRBV9; clone size: .; D gene: TRBD1; CDR3 DNA: TGTGCCAGCAGCCGGAGAGGGGGCCAAGACACCGGGGAGCTGTTTTTT; CDR3 protein: CASSRRGGQDTGELFF
J gene: TRBJ1-6; V gene: TRBV19; clone size: .; D gene: TRBD1; CDR3 DNA: TGTGCCAGTAGTACGACAGGGGTCGATTCACCCCTCCACTTT; CDR3 protein: CASSTTGVDSPLHF
J gene: TRBJ2-5; V gene: TRBV5-1; clone size: .; D gene: TRBD2; CDR3 DNA: TGCGCCAGCAGCCTTCCGAACTTAGCGGGCCGGGAGACCCAGTACTTC; CDR3 protein: CASSLPNLAGRETQYF
J gene: TRBJ2-1; V gene: TRBV13; clone size: .; D gene: TRBD2; CDR3 DNA: TGTGCCAGCAGCTTAGCCCTCACTCTAGCGGGGGGGGATGAGCAGTTCTTC; CDR3 protein: CASSLALTLAGGDEQFF
J gene: TRBJ1-2; V gene: TRBV7-9; clone size: .; D gene: TRBD1; CDR3 DNA: TGTGCCAGCAGCCGAGGGGGCCCAGGCTATGGCTACACCTTC; CDR3 protein: CASSRGGPGYGYTF
J gene: TRBJ1-2; V gene: TRBV9; clone size: .; D gene: TRBD1; CDR3 DNA: TGTGCCAGCAGCGCCGGTACAGGGGACAGCTACACCTTC; CDR3 protein: CASSAGTGDSYTF
J gene: TRBJ1-5; V gene: TRBV19; clone size: .; D gene: TRBD1; CDR3 DNA: TGTGCCAGTAGTATCCTCGGGACAGGGGGTGATCAGCCCCAGCATTTT; CDR3 protein: CASSILGTGGDQPQHF
J gene: TRBJ1-2; V gene: TRBV5-6; clone size: .; D gene: .; CDR3 DNA: TGTGCCAGCAGCTTATCCGGGGGGAACTATGGCTACACCTTC; CDR3 protein: CASSLSGGNYGYTF
J gene: TRBJ2-4; V gene: TRBV7-9; clone size: .; D gene: .; CDR3 DNA: TGTGCCAGCAGCCAAGAAGTACAGGGAAACATTCAGTACTTC; CDR3 protein: CASSQEVQGNIQYF
J gene: TRBJ1-2; V gene: TRBV15; clone size: .; D gene: .; CDR3 DNA: TGTGCCACCAGCAGCCGGGGGGACATAAACTATGGCTACACCTTC; CDR3 protein: CATSSRGDINYGYTF
J gene: TRBJ1-2; V gene: TRBV6-6; clone size: .; D gene: TRBD1; CDR3 DNA: TGTGCCAGCAAGGGGGACAGGAGCTATGGCTACACCTTC; CDR3 protein: CASKGDRSYGYTF